This T cell receptor beta chain was obtained from a study of T-cell reconstitution after alpha-beta-depleted transplantation in children. Notes on the study in general: Counts and diversity of T cells one year after transplant came mostly from newly produced T cells. The origin of high day-60 TCRbeta diversity in some patients lay in surviving recipient T cells and thymic progenitors. In patients about two months after transplant, alpha-beta T cells reportedly arose from several hundred expanded graft clones.

This CDR3 spans 12 amino acids. CDR1 and CDR2 (germline): KGHSH, LQKENI. Trimming took off 1 base at V and 5 bases at J, with 4 bases between the two ends. Concerning this clonotype: Antigen: not known.

Unique molecular identifiers were used to barcode this TCRbeta library. In TCRdb, the PCR reads were re-called with MiXCR into one record per CDR3 protein. Of 60,000 to 100,000 distinct CDR3 sequences in the sample, less than 20% were seen once. The V and J genes are TRBV18 and TRBJ2-3; D is ambiguous. The clonotype was recovered from a male patient aged 2 to 10 who had a stem cell transplant for acute lymphoblastic leukemia, so the T cells may come from the graft donor. Sample: PBMCs, mostly from graft donor cells, taken 360 days after TCRalphabeta/CD19-depleted stem cell transplant. The CDR3 coding sequence is TGTGCCAGCTCACCACGGGGAGATACGCAGTATTTT. Translation: CASSPRGDTQYF.